Described below is a single TCR beta chain sequence and its context. Its antigen is currently unknown. This sample is part of a study of T cell responses to AZD1222 COVID-19 vaccine. The study's findings and limits: Per reports, nearly half of all spike-specific TCRs target regions that are unmutated in variants. The sample set comprised mostly white British donors with more females, and clonal diversity was possibly underestimated. The study found vaccine-associated CD4 TCRs spanning spike, dominant at 160-218 and 743-854.

Here immunoSEQ multiplex PCR was the method, and the copy in TCRdb shows in-frame clones only, minus some. The table has roughly 100,000 clones, 91% seen once; the top ten hold less than 55%. Per the germline V gene, CDR1 is KGHSH and CDR2 is LQKENI. The V gene lost 6 bases and the J gene lost 5 bases, with 13 bases spanning the gap. The CDR3 runs to 14 residues. The source was peripheral blood, collected on day 0 of AZD1222 vaccination. This clonotype originated in an adult in good health. The chain links TRBV18 to TRBJ1-4; D is unresolved. The chain's CDR3 is CASSYRSSNEKLFF. In DNA form, the CDR3 reads TGTGCCAGCTCCTACAGAAGTTCGAATGAAAAACTGTTTTTT.